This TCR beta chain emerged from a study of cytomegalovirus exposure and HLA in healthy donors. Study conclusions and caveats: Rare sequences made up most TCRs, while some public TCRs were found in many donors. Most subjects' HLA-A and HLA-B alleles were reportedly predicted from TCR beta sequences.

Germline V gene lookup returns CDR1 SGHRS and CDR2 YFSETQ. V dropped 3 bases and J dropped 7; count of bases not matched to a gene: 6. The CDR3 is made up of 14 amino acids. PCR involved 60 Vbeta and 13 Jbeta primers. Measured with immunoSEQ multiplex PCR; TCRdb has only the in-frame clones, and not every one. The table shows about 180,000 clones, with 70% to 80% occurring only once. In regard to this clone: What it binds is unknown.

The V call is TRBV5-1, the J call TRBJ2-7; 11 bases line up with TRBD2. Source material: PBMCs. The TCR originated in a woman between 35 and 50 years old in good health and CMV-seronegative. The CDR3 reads CASSSTSGTTEQYF. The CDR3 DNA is TGCGCCAGCAGCTCGACTAGCGGGACGACTGAGCAGTACTTC.